A selection of T cell receptor beta chains follows, all from one sample in a study of cytomegalovirus exposure and HLA in healthy donors. Profiled with immunoSEQ multiplex PCR; TCRdb holds only in-frame clones, not every one. The data hold about 140,000 clones, with more than 55% observed a single time. The sample consisted of PBMCs. Receptor source: an older woman in good health and CMV-seronegative. CDR3s include the opening cysteine and the closing phenylalanine or tryptophan. A D gene is named only where the DNA matches it firmly. A clone size is listed for some rows: how often the clone was seen (once, few, many), or a class if it is expanded.

TRBV9	NA	TRBD1	TRBJ1-2	CASSEGQGNYGYTF	TGTGCCAGCAGCGAAGGACAGGGGAACTATGGCTACACCTTC
TRBV5-4	NA	NA	TRBJ2-7	CASSPGGRRGEGEQYF	TGTGCCAGCAGCCCTGGGGGTAGGAGGGGGGAGGGCGAGCAGTACTTC
TRBV5-1	few	TRBD1	TRBJ2-1	CASSLGTGEYNEQFF	TGCGCCAGCAGCTTAGGGACAGGGGAGTACAATGAGCAGTTCTTC
TRBV28	NA	TRBD2	TRBJ2-7	CASSRAGGGSYEQYF	TGTGCCAGCAGCCGCGCGGGAGGGGGCTCCTACGAGCAGTACTTC
TRBV5-5	few	TRBD1	TRBJ1-5	CASSLFSTGAYSNQPQHF	TGTGCCAGCAGCTTGTTTTCGACAGGGGCCTATAGCAATCAGCCCCAGCATTTT
TRBV5-1	NA	TRBD2	TRBJ2-7	CASSLEVGEGVF	TGCGCCAGCAGCTTGGAAGTAGGGGAGGGAGTCTTC
TRBV5-6	NA	TRBD2	TRBJ2-3	CASSLTSGDTQYF	TGTGCCAGCAGCTTGACTAGCGGGGATACGCAGTATTTT
TRBV7-2	NA	NA	TRBJ1-1	CASSLRDTEAFF	TGTGCCAGCAGCTTGAGGGACACTGAAGCTTTCTTT
TRBV7-9	once	TRBD1	TRBJ1-4	CSSSGGKDRVGEKLFF	TGTTCCAGCAGCGGAGGGAAGGACAGGGTCGGAGAAAAACTGTTTTTT
TRBV10-1	NA	TRBD2	TRBJ2-1	CASSGRASGGWNEQFF	TGCGCCAGCAGTGGAAGGGCTAGCGGGGGCTGGAATGAGCAGTTCTTC
TRBV5-4	NA	TRBD1	TRBJ2-1	CASSNLGGWNDEQFF	TGTGCCAGCAGCAACTTAGGGGGCTGGAACGACGAGCAGTTCTTC
TRBV7-2	few	TRBD1	TRBJ2-7	CASSLGQGTYEQYF	TGTGCCAGCAGCCTAGGACAGGGCACCTACGAGCAGTACTTC
TRBV5-4	NA	TRBD1	TRBJ2-3	CASSLAGGQVVTDTQYF	TGTGCCAGCAGCTTGGCCGGGGGACAGGTAGTTACAGATACGCAGTATTTT
TRBV7-8	NA	TRBD2	TRBJ2-1	CASSLPAGGGEQFF	TGTGCCAGCAGCTTACCAGCGGGGGGCGGTGAGCAGTTCTTC
TRBV18	once	TRBD1	TRBJ2-3	CASSPDQGAYTDTQYF	TGTGCCAGCTCACCGGACCAGGGGGCTTACACAGATACGCAGTATTTT
TRBV13	NA	TRBD2	TRBJ2-1	CASSLMSGTSGGAYNEQFF	TGTGCCAGCAGCTTAATGAGTGGTACTAGCGGGGGGGCCTACAATGAGCAGTTCTTC
TRBV7-9	NA	NA	TRBJ1-1	CASSWDQGMNTEAFF	TGTGCCAGCAGCTGGGATCAGGGTATGAACACTGAAGCTTTCTTT
TRBV10-3	NA	NA	TRBJ2-1	CAISESIGGSYNEQFF	TGTGCCATCAGTGAGTCAATCGGGGGCTCCTACAATGAGCAGTTCTTC
TRBV12-2	NA	NA	TRBJ1-5	CASPTDRHSNQPQHF	TGTGCAAGTCCCACGGACAGACATAGCAATCAGCCCCAGCATTTT
TRBV11-1	NA	TRBD2	TRBJ2-3	CASSPGTSGYSTDTQYF	TGTGCCAGCAGCCCCGGGACTAGCGGGTATAGCACAGATACGCAGTATTTT
TRBV9	NA	TRBD2	TRBJ2-3	CASSRRGGLAGERADTQYF	TGTGCCAGCAGCCGACGGGGGGGGCTAGCGGGAGAAAGGGCAGATACGCAGTATTTT
TRBV27	NA	NA	TRBJ1-5	CASSDRSRSNQPQHF	TGTGCCAGCAGTGACAGGTCCAGGAGCAATCAGCCCCAGCATTTT
TRBV4-2	few	TRBD2	TRBJ2-3	CASSQASGTRTDTQYF	TGTGCCAGCAGCCAAGCTAGCGGGACCCGCACAGATACGCAGTATTTT
TRBV28	NA	TRBD2	TRBJ2-1	CASSLASGGPLREQFF	TGTGCCAGCAGTTTGGCTAGCGGGGGCCCTTTGAGGGAGCAGTTCTTC